This paragraph covers one T cell receptor beta chain sequence. The data were taken from a study of blood T cell repertoires in COVID-19. For the study at large: Donors in the United States, Italy and Spain gave samples during acute or convalescent COVID-19. The cDNA or gDNA used as material had been derived from T cells, B-cell-depleted T cells, or PBMCs.

Libraries were prepared by immunoSEQ multiplex PCR; TCRdb keeps only in-frame clonotypes and omits some of them. The sample has about 82,000 clones; 85% are singletons. Deletions cut 1 base from V and 4 bases from J, with 11 bases between. Germline V gene lookup returns CDR1 SGHDN and CDR2 FVKESK. The CDR3 has 15 residues. The J gene is TRBJ2-1, the V gene TRBV14; tentatively, D is TRBD2 (5 bases). The sequencing input was peripheral blood. This TCR derives from a man at least 80 years old with active or convalescent COVID-19. CDR3: CASSQGQRGYNEQFF. The CDR3 nucleotides read TGTGCCAGCAGCCAAGGGCAACGAGGGTACAATGAGCAGTTCTTC.